This T cell receptor (beta chain) was profiled in a study of cytotoxic CD8 clonotypes in ibrutinib-treated CLL. A note on this clone: Its antigen is not identified.

Study-level points and caveats: Measured clonality at baseline was greater than in age-matched healthy donors and tracked with circulating CD8+ T-cell counts.

Profiling relied on immunoSEQ multiplex PCR, and the TCRdb table lists in-frame clones only, not all of them. The sample yields approximately 140,000 clones, approximately 90% seen once. The V gene lost 0 bases and the J gene lost 2 bases, with 6 bases spanning the gap. CDR1 SGDLS and CDR2 YYNGEE come from the germline V gene. The CDR3 spans 13 residues. The sample in question was PBMCs, obtained after 12 months of ibrutinib treatment. This clonotype was obtained from a human donor with chronic lymphocytic leukemia. The J gene is TRBJ2-7, the V gene TRBV9; possibly TRBD2 for D (6 bases). CDR3 protein: CASSVGTTYEQYF. The CDR3 DNA follows: TGTGCCAGCAGCGTAGGGACTACCTACGAGCAGTACTTC.